The 5 T cell receptor beta chains reported below all come from one sample, sequenced in a study of blood T cell repertoires in COVID-19. TCRdb keeps only in-frame clones here, not all; method: immunoSEQ multiplex PCR. The repertoire holds tens of thousands of clones, with 85% to 90% as singletons. Sequenced input: peripheral blood. These TCRs come from a woman older than 75 with active COVID-19.

The sample holds one count of this clone. The chain uses TRBV5-5 and TRBJ2-7, with 9 bases matching TRBD1. With V trimmed by 2 bases and J by 5 bases, 8 bases remained unmatched. CDR1 is SGHKS and CDR2 is YYEKEE in the germline V gene (reference sequence). The CDR3 consists of 15 residues. The CDR3: CASSFRDRVVHEQYF. CDR3 DNA sequence: TGTGCCAGCAGCTTCCGGGACAGGGTGGTACACGAGCAGTACTTC.

The CDR3 spells CASSSGPLTDTQYF. CDR3 DNA: TGTGCCAGCAGCTCGGGTCCTCTTACAGATACGCAGTATTTT. The rearrangement joins TRBV7-3 to TRBJ2-3; D gene unclear. Trimming pared 4 bases from V and 3 bases from J, leaving 11 bases between. The CDR3 is 14 residues long. Germline CDR1 and CDR2: SGHTA and FQGTGA.

The CDR3 sequence: CASSPHPGAIYNEQFF. CDR3 DNA sequence: TGTGCCAGCAGTCCTCACCCGGGAGCTATTTACAATGAGCAGTTCTTC. The genes are TRBV28 and TRBJ2-1; tentatively, D is TRBD2 (6 bases). Germline loops: CDR1 MDHEN, CDR2 SYDVKM. Trimming took 5 bases from V and 4 from J, leaving 18 bases between them. The CDR3 totals 16 residues.

J is TRBJ1-6 and V is TRBV11-3; possible D gene TRBD1, 5 bases. This CDR3 comprises 13 residues. Germline CDR1 SGHNT, CDR2 YENEEA. Trimming shortened V by 0 bases and J by 9 bases, and 6 bases separated the two germline ends. The CDR3 sequence: CASSLDRVSPLHF. The CDR3 DNA reads TGTGCCAGCAGCTTAGACAGGGTTTCACCCCTCCACTTT.

This sequence joins TRBV2 and TRBJ2-3; TRBD2 might be the D (5 bases). V dropped 9 bases and J dropped 1 base, with 14 bases sitting between them. CDR1 is SNHLY and CDR2 is FYNNEI in the germline V gene. CDR3 length equals 14 residues. CDR3 sequence reads: CAREDKGGTDTQYF. Here the CDR3 DNA reads TGTGCCAGGGAGGATAAAGGTGGCACAGATACGCAGTATTTT.